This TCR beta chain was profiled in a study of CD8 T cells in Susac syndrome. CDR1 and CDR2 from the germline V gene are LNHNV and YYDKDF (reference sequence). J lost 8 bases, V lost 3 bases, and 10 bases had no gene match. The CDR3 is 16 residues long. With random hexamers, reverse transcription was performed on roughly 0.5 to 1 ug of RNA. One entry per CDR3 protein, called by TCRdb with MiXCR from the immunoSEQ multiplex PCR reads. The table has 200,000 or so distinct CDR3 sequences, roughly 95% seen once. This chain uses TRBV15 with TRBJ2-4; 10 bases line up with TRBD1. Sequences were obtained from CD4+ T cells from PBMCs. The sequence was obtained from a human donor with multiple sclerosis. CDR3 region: CATSRETGTGAYIQYF. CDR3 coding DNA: TGTGCCACCAGCAGGGAAACCGGGACAGGGGCATACATTCAGTACTTC.